The rows below give T cell receptor beta chains drawn from one sample of a study of response to subunit inactivated influenza vaccine. MiXCR, run by TCRdb on the RT-PCR reads, gives a single entry per CDR3 protein. The sample holds about 780,000 distinct CDR3 sequences, about a fifth seen once. Sample: PBMCs from blood, taken about 5 days after vaccination. The receptors derive from a man aged 45-65 years who received an inactivated influenza vaccine. Each CDR3 is given with its conserved first and last residue. A D gene is named only where the DNA matches it firmly. Expanded clones get a size class; other rows say once, few or many, or leave the size out.

d_gene: TRBD2; abundance: .; j_gene: TRBJ2-2; v_gene: TRBV28; CDR3aa: CASSYTGTESITSGSANTGELFF; CDR3nt: TGTGCCAGCAGTTATACCGGGACAGAATCAATAACTAGCGGGTCCGCGAACACCGGGGAGCTGTTTTTT
d_gene: .; abundance: few; j_gene: TRBJ1-1; v_gene: TRBV29-1; CDR3aa: CSVVLEGQRTEAFF; CDR3nt: TGCAGCGTTGTTTTGGAGGGGCAGCGCACTGAAGCTTTCTTT
d_gene: .; abundance: .; j_gene: TRBJ2-1; v_gene: TRBV11-2; CDR3aa: CASSLDRRGSYNEQFF; CDR3nt: TGTGCCAGCAGCTTAGATCGAAGGGGGTCCTACAATGAGCAGTTCTTC
d_gene: TRBD1; abundance: .; j_gene: TRBJ2-3; v_gene: TRBV6-1; CDR3aa: CASSRLRDRADTQYF; CDR3nt: TGTGCCAGCAGTCGGCTGCGGGACAGGGCAGATACGCAGTATTTT
d_gene: .; abundance: .; j_gene: TRBJ2-7; v_gene: TRBV28; CDR3aa: CASTPAGTIYEQYF; CDR3nt: TGTGCCAGCACCCCGGCGGGGACCATCTACGAGCAGTACTTC
d_gene: TRBD2; abundance: few; j_gene: TRBJ2-3; v_gene: TRBV7-2; CDR3aa: CASSFGGGFLDTQYF; CDR3nt: TGTGCCAGCAGCTTCGGCGGGGGGTTTTTGGATACGCAGTATTTT
d_gene: .; abundance: many; j_gene: TRBJ1-5; v_gene: TRBV12-3/TRBV12-4; CDR3aa: CASSLRERQPQHF; CDR3nt: TGTGCCAGCAGTTTGAGGGAAAGGCAGCCCCAGCATTTT
d_gene: TRBD1; abundance: .; j_gene: TRBJ2-3; v_gene: TRBV6-5; CDR3aa: CASSSYDRDGSTDTQYF; CDR3nt: TGTGCCAGCAGTTCGTATGACAGGGATGGGAGCACAGATACGCAGTATTTT
d_gene: .; abundance: few; j_gene: TRBJ1-4; v_gene: TRBV12-3/TRBV12-4; CDR3aa: CASSLGGYNEKLFF; CDR3nt: TGTGCCAGCAGTTTAGGCGGATACAATGAAAAACTGTTTTTT
d_gene: .; abundance: few; j_gene: TRBJ1-2; v_gene: TRBV20-1; CDR3aa: CSARDWFFNYGYTF; CDR3nt: TGCAGTGCTAGAGATTGGTTCTTTAACTATGGCTACACCTTC
d_gene: TRBD1; abundance: few; j_gene: TRBJ2-7; v_gene: TRBV5-1; CDR3aa: CASSTGQTYEQYF; CDR3nt: TGCGCCAGCAGCACGGGACAGACCTACGAGCAGTACTTC
d_gene: .; abundance: many; j_gene: TRBJ2-5; v_gene: TRBV12-3/TRBV12-4; CDR3aa: CASSSNWGAETQYF; CDR3nt: TGTGCCAGCAGTTCCAACTGGGGTGCGGAGACCCAGTACTTC
d_gene: .; abundance: .; j_gene: TRBJ2-3; v_gene: TRBV28; CDR3aa: CASSFEPLSTDTQYF; CDR3nt: TGTGCCAGCAGTTTTGAACCCCTGAGCACAGATACGCAGTATTTT
d_gene: .; abundance: few; j_gene: TRBJ2-7; v_gene: TRBV11-2; CDR3aa: CASSLWGREQYF; CDR3nt: TGTGCCAGCAGCTTATGGGGGAGGGAGCAGTACTTC
d_gene: .; abundance: .; j_gene: TRBJ2-5; v_gene: TRBV28; CDR3aa: CASSLYPRGRQETQYF; CDR3nt: TGTGCCAGCAGTTTATACCCTCGAGGGAGGCAAGAGACCCAGTACTTC
d_gene: .; abundance: .; j_gene: TRBJ2-3; v_gene: TRBV29-1; CDR3aa: CSVVGLGDTQYF; CDR3nt: TGCAGCGTTGTTGGCCTCGGGGATACGCAGTATTTT
d_gene: TRBD1; abundance: many; j_gene: TRBJ2-2; v_gene: TRBV7-9; CDR3aa: CASRTWQGAYTGELFF; CDR3nt: TGTGCCAGCAGAACATGGCAGGGGGCTTACACCGGGGAGCTGTTTTTT
d_gene: TRBD2; abundance: .; j_gene: TRBJ2-3; v_gene: TRBV2; CDR3aa: CARTRTSGGVVDTQYF; CDR3nt: TGTGCCAGGACCCGGACTAGCGGGGGGGTGGTGGATACGCAGTATTTT
d_gene: TRBD1; abundance: few; j_gene: TRBJ1-6; v_gene: TRBV5-1; CDR3aa: CASSETTGGNSSPLHF; CDR3nt: TGCGCCAGCAGCGAAACGACAGGGGGCAACAGTTCACCCCTCCACTTT
d_gene: .; abundance: .; j_gene: TRBJ1-5; v_gene: TRBV10-3; CDR3aa: CAISDFSPDNQPQHF; CDR3nt: TGTGCCATCAGTGACTTCTCCCCGGACAATCAGCCCCAGCATTTT
d_gene: TRBD1; abundance: few; j_gene: TRBJ2-4; v_gene: TRBV27; CDR3aa: CASSPLPGTGGGIQYF; CDR3nt: TGTGCCAGCAGTCCGCTTCCCGGGACAGGGGGCGGCATTCAGTACTTC
d_gene: .; abundance: .; j_gene: TRBJ2-1; v_gene: TRBV10-1; CDR3aa: CASSRAGGNNEQFF; CDR3nt: TGCGCCAGCAGTCGAGCAGGAGGGAACAATGAGCAGTTCTTC
d_gene: .; abundance: .; j_gene: TRBJ2-7; v_gene: TRBV12-3/TRBV12-4; CDR3aa: CASSPVGGLEQYF; CDR3nt: TGTGCCAGCAGCCCAGTCGGGGGGCTCGAGCAGTACTTC
d_gene: .; abundance: few; j_gene: TRBJ2-1; v_gene: TRBV30; CDR3aa: CANAAWGGNNEQFF; CDR3nt: TGTGCCAACGCCGCATGGGGGGGCAACAATGAGCAGTTCTTC